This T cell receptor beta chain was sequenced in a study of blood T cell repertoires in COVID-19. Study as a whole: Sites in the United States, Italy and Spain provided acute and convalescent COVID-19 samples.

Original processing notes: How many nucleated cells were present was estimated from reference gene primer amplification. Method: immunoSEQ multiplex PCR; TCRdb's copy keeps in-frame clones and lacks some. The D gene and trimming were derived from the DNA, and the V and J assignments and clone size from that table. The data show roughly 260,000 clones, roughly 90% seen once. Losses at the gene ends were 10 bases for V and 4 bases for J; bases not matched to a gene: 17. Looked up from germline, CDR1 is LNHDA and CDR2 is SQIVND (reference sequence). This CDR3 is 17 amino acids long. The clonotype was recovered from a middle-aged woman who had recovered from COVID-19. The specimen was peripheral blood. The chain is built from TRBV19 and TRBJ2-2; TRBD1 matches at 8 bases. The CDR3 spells CATPGQGATVGTGELFF. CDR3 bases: TGTGCCACCCCGGGGCAGGGGGCGACAGTGGGCACCGGGGAGCTGTTTTTT. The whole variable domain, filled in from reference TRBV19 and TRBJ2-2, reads DGGITQSPKYLFRKEGQNVTLSCEQNLNHDAMYWYRQDPGQGLRLIYYSQIVNDFQKGDIAEGYSVSREKKESFPLTVTSAQKNPTAFYLCATPGQGATVGTGELFFGEGSRLTVL.